This T cell receptor beta chain was observed in a study of graft-versus-host responses after intestinal transplantation. About the study: Multivisceral, liver-intestinal, or isolated intestinal grafts went to recipients. Tacrolimus plus steroids were given to all recipients for about 3 years, preceded by anti-thymocyte globulin induction.

In regard to this clone: Its target is not known.

Tissue from the graft was processed to free its intraepithelial and lamina propria lymphocytes. Per the germline V gene, CDR1 is SGHRS and CDR2 is YFSETQ. The CDR3 is made up of 16 amino acids. Trimming shortened V by 1 base and J by 4 bases, and 12 bases separated the two germline ends. Study-wide points: Association was observed between peak circulating GvH clone levels and early post-transplant HvG declines. GvH clonotypes were identified within recipient marrow, with a subset emerging first in ileum or blood.

The repertoire was sequenced with immunoSEQ multiplex PCR; TCRdb's copy has only in-frame clones and lacks some. Of about 15,000 clones listed, over 70% were seen once; the top ten hold around 3.6%. The sample was ileum tissue, taken 14 days after transplant. The chain uses TRBV5-1 and TRBJ2-6, with a possible D match to TRBD2 (6 bases). The receptor was isolated from a human patient who received an intestinal transplant, so some T cells may come from the graft donor. This CDR3 reads CASSLHGSLGANVLTF. The CDR3 bases are TGCGCCAGCAGCTTGCACGGGAGCCTCGGGGCCAACGTCCTGACTTTC.